These 5 T cell receptor beta chains were sequenced from one sample in a study of shared clonotypes between healthy human individuals. In the naive CD8 group, cells lacked CD45RO and were positively selected for CCR7, so terminally differentiated effector memory CD45RA+ cells were left out. Data came from immunoSEQ multiplex PCR; TCRdb stores just in-frame clones and leaves some out. Of 800,000 to 950,000 clones in the sample, about 96% are singletons; the top ten hold around 0.25%. The sequencing sample was made of naive CD8+ T cells sorted from blood. These receptors originate from a man aged 25 to 40 in good health.

The V call is TRBV9, the J call TRBJ2-1; possible D gene TRBD2, 6 bases. Trimming removed 0 bases at V and 2 bases at J, with 15 bases between. Germline CDR1 and CDR2: SGDLS and YYNGEE. The CDR3 totals 17 residues. The CDR3 spells CASSVAPQVAAYNEQFF. CDR3 sequence (DNA): TGTGCCAGCAGCGTAGCCCCCCAAGTAGCGGCCTACAATGAGCAGTTCTTC.

This clone was seen only once. The sample carries other DNA sequences with the same CDR3. The genes are TRBV7-2 and TRBJ2-3; TRBD1 is a possible D gene (5 bases). V was trimmed by 2 bases and J by 1 base, leaving 10 bases between them. The CDR3 runs to 15 residues. Germline CDR1 SGHTA, CDR2 FQGNSA. CDR3 residues: CASSLRGRGTDTQYF. DNA of the CDR3: TGTGCCAGCAGCTTAAGGGGTAGGGGCACAGATACGCAGTATTTT.

The chain recombines TRBV7-3 with TRBJ2-7; D may correspond to TRBD1 or TRBD2 (5 bases each). CDR3 length: 15 amino acids. Germline CDR1 SGHTA, CDR2 FQGTGA. V dropped 2 bases and J dropped 2 bases, with 13 bases sitting between them. CDR3 nucleotides: TGTGCCAGCAGCTTAGGGGGATACGGGCCCTACGAGCAGTACTTC. It yields the protein CASSLGGYGPYEQYF.

This rearrangement joins TRBV19 to TRBJ2-1; 12 bases match TRBD1. The germline gives CDR1 LNHDA, CDR2 SQIVND (reference sequence). Germline trimming cut 10 bases from V and 7 bases from J; bases unmatched to any gene: 5. The CDR3 length is 13 residues. CDR3 bases: TGTGCCATCGGGACAGGGGGCTGGAATGAGCAGTTCTTC. Translation gives CAIGTGGWNEQFF.

Of note for this clone: The sample carries other DNA sequences with the same CDR3. The rearrangement uses TRBV19 and TRBJ2-7; 11 nucleotides agree with TRBD2. J lost 2 bases, V lost 3 bases, and 3 bases had no gene match. Per the germline V gene, CDR1 is LNHDA and CDR2 is SQIVND (reference sequence). The CDR3 consists of 15 residues. This CDR3 reads CASSISGLAAYEQYF. In nucleotides, the CDR3 is TGTGCCAGTAGTATTTCGGGACTAGCGGCCTACGAGCAGTACTTC.